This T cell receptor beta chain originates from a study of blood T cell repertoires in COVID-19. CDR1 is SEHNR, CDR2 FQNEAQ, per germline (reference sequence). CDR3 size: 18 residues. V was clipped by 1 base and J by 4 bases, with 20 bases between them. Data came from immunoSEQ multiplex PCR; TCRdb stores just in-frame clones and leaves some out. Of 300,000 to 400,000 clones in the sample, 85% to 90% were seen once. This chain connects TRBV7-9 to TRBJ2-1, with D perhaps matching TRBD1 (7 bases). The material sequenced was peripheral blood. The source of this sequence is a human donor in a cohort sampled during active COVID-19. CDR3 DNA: TGTGCCAGCAGCTTAGGGGGGGCCGACAGGGTGGAGTACAATGAGCAGTTCTTC. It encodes CASSLGGADRVEYNEQFF.